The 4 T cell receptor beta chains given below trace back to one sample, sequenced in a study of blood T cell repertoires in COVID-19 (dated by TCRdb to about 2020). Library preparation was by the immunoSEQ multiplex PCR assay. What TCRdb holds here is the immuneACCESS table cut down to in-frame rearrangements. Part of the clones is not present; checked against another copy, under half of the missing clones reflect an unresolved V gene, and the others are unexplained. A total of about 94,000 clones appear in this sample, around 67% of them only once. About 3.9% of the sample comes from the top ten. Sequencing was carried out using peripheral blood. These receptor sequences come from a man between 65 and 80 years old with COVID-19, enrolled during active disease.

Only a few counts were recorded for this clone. CDR3 DNA: TGTGCCAGCAGCGATCCCCTAGCGGGAGGGAGCACAGATACGCAGTATTTT. Its protein is CASSDPLAGGSTDTQYF. The V call is TRBV7-9, the J call TRBJ2-3; the match to TRBD2 covers 12 bases. Trimming took 5 bases from V and 0 from J; bases not matched to a gene: 6. CDR3 size: 17 residues. Germline V lookup: CDR1 SEHNR, CDR2 FQNEAQ (reference sequence). Based on the CDR3 plus reference TRBV7-9 and TRBJ2-3, the full variable domain is DTGVSQNPRHKITKRGQNVTFRCDPISEHNRLYWYRQTLGQGPEFLTYFQNEAQLEKSRLLSDRFSAERPKGSFSTLEIQRTEQGDSAMYLCASSDPLAGGSTDTQYFGPGTRLTVL.

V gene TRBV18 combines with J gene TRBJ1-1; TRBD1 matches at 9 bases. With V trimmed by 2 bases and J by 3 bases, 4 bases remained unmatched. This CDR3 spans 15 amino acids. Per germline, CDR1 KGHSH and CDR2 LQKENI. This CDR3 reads CASSPSGTGYTEAFF. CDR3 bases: TGTGCCAGCTCACCATCGGGGACAGGGTACACTGAAGCTTTCTTT.

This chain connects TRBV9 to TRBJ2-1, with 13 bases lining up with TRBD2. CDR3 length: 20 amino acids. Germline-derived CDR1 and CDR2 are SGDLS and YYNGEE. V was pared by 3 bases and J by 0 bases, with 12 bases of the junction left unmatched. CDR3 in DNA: TGTGCCAGCAGCGCGCCCCGCGGACTAGCGGGGGAAAGCTCCTACAATGAGCAGTTCTTC. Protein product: CASSAPRGLAGESSYNEQFF.

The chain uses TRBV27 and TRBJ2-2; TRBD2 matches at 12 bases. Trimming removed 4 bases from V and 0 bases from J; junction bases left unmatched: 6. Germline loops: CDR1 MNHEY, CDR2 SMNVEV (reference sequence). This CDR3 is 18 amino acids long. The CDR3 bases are TGTGCCAGCAGTTACGGACTAGCGGGGAAAGCGAACACCGGGGAGCTGTTTTTT. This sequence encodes CASSYGLAGKANTGELFF.